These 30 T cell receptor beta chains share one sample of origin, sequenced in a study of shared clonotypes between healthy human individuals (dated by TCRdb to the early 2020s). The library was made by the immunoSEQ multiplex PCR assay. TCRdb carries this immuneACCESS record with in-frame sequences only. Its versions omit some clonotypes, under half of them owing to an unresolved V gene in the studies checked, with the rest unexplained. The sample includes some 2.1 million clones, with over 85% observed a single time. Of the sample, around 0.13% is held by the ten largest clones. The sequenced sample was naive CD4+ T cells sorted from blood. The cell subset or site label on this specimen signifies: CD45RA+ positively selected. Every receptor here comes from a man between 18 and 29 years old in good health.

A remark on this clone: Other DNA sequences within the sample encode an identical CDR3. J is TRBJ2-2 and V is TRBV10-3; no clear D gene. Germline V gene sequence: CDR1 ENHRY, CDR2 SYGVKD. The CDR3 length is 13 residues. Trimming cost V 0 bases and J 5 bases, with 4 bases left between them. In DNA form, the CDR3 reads TGTGCCATCAGTGAGTCGGGTACCGGGGAGCTGTTTTTT. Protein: CAISESGTGELFF.

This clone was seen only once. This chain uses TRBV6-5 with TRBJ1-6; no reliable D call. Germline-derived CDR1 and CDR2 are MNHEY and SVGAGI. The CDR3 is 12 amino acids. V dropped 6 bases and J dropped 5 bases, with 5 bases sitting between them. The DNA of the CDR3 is TGTGCCAGCAGGCGGAATAATTCACCCCTCCACTTT. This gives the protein CASRRNNSPLHF.

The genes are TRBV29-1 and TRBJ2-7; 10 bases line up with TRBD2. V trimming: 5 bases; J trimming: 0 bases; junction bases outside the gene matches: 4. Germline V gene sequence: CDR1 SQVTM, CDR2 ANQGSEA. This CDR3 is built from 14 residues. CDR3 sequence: CSVRASGSSYEQYF. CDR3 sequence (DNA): TGCAGCGTTAGGGCTAGCGGGAGCTCCTACGAGCAGTACTTC.

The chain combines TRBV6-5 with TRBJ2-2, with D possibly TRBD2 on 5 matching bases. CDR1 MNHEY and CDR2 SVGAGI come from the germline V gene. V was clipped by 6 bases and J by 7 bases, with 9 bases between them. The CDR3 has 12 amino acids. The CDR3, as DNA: TGTGCCAGCAGAAGGGAGAACGGGGAGCTGTTTTTT. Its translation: CASRRENGELFF.

This CDR3 reads CAWSHGEVDGRDQEYF. DNA of the CDR3: TGTGCCTGGAGTCACGGGGAAGTCGACGGGAGGGACCAGGAGTATTTT. The chain employs TRBV30 and TRBJ2-3; 8 bases match TRBD2. The ends lost 2 bases at V and 13 bases at J; junction bases unmatched: 20. CDR1 GTSNPN and CDR2 SVGIG come from the germline V gene (reference sequence). CDR3 length equals 16 residues.

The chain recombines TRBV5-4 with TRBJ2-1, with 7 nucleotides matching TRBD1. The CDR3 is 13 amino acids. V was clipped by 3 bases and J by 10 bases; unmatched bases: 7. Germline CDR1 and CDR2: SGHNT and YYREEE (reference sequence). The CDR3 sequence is CASSWVGTVEQFF. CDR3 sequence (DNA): TGTGCCAGCAGCTGGGTAGGGACAGTCGAGCAGTTCTTC.

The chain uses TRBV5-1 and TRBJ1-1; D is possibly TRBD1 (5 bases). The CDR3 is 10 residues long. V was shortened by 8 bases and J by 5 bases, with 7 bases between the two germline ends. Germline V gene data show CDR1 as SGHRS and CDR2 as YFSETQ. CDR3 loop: CASQGTEAFF. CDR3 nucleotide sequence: TGCGCCAGTCAGGGTACTGAAGCTTTCTTT.

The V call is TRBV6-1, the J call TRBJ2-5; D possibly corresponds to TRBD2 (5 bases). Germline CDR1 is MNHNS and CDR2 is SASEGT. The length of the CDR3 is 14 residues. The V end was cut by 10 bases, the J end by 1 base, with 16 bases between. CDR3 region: CATAREGTQETQYF. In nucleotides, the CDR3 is TGTGCCACTGCTCGCGAGGGAACCCAAGAGACCCAGTACTTC.

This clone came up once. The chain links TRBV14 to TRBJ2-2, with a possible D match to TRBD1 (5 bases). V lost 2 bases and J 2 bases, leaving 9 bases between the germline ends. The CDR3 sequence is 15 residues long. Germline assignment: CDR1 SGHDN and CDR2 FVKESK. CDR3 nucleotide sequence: TGTGCCAGCAGCCAATTCCAGGGTAACACCGGGGAGCTGTTTTTT. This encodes CASSQFQGNTGELFF.

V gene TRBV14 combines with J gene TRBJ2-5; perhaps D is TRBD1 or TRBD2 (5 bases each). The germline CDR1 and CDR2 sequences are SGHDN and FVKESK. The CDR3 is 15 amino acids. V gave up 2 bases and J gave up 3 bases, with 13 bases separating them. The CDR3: CASSQYGGVKETQYF. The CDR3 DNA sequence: TGTGCCAGCAGCCAATATGGGGGAGTAAAAGAGACCCAGTACTTC.

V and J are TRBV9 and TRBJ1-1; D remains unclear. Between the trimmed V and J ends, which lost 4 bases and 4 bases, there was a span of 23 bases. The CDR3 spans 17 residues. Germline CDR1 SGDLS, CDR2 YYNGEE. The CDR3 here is CASSPHPVSSMGTEAFF. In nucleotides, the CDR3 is TGTGCCAGCAGCCCACACCCGGTTTCCAGTATGGGCACTGAAGCTTTCTTT.

CDR3 region: CASSGPGVQPLSPLHF. CDR3 DNA: TGTGCCAGCAGTGGCCCAGGGGTGCAACCCCTTTCACCCCTCCACTTT. The rearrangement links TRBV25-1 to TRBJ1-6; tentative D call: TRBD1 (6 bases). The V end lost 4 bases, the J end lost 9 bases, and 19 bases lay between the germline ends. CDR1 MGHDK and CDR2 SYGVNS come from the germline V gene. The CDR3 consists of 16 residues.

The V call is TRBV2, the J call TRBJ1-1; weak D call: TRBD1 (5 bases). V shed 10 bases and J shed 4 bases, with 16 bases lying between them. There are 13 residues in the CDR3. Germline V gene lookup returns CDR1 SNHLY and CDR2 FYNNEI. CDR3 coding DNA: TGTGCCACCAACTGGGCAGGGCCCACTGAAGCTTTCTTT. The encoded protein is CATNWAGPTEAFF.

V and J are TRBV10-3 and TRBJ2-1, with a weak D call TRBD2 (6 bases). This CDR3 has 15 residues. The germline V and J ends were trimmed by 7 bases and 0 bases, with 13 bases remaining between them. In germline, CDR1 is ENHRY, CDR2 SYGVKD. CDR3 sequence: CAIKNSGDSYNEQFF. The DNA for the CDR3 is TGTGCCATCAAGAATAGCGGTGACTCCTACAATGAGCAGTTCTTC.

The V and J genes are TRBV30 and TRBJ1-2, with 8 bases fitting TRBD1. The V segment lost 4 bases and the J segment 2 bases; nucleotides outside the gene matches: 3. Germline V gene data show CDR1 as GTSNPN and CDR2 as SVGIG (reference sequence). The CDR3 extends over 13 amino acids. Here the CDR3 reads CAWTDRANYGYTF. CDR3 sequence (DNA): TGTGCCTGGACGGACAGGGCAAACTATGGCTACACCTTC. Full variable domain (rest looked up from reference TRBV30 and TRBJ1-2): SQTIHQWPATLVQPVGSPLSLECTVEGTSNPNLYWYRQAAGRGLQLLFYSVGIGQISSEVPQNLSASRPQDRQFILSSKKLLLSDSGFYLCAWTDRANYGYTFGSGTRLTVV.

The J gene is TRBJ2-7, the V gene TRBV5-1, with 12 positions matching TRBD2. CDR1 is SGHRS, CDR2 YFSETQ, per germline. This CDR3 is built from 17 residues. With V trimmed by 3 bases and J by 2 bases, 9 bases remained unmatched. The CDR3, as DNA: TGCGCCAGCAGCTCCGGACTAGCGGGAACTGGGACCTACGAGCAGTACTTC. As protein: CASSSGLAGTGTYEQYF.

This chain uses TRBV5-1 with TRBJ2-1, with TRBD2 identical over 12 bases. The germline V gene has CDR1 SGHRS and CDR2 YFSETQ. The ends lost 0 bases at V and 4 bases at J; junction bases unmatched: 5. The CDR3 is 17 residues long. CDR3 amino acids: CASSLVLAGGEYNEQFF. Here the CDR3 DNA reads TGCGCCAGCAGCTTGGTCCTAGCGGGAGGGGAATACAATGAGCAGTTCTTC.

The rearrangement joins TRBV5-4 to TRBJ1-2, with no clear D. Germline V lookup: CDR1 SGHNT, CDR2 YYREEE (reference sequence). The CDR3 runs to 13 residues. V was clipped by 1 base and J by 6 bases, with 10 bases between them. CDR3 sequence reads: CASSLPTSNGYTF. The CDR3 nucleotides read TGTGCCAGCAGCTTGCCGACATCTAATGGCTACACCTTC.

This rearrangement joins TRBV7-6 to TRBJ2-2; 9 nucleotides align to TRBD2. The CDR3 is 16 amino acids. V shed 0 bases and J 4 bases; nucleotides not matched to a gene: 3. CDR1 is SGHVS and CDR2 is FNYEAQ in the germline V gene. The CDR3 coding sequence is TGTGCCAGCAGCTTAGCGCTAGCGGGGTTCACCGGGGAGCTGTTTTTT. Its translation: CASSLALAGFTGELFF.

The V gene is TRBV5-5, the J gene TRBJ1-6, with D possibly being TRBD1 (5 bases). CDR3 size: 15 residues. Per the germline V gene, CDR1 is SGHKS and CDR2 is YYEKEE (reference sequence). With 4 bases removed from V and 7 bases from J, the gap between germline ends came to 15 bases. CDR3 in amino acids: CASSHADGTNSPLHF. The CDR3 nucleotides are TGTGCCAGCAGCCATGCGGACGGGACGAATTCACCCCTCCACTTT.

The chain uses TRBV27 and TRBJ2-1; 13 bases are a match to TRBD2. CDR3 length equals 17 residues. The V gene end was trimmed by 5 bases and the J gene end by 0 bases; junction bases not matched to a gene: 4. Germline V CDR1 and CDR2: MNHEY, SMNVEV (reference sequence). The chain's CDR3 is CASSPGTSGASYNEQFF. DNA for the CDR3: TGTGCCAGCAGTCCGGGGACTAGCGGGGCCTCCTACAATGAGCAGTTCTTC.

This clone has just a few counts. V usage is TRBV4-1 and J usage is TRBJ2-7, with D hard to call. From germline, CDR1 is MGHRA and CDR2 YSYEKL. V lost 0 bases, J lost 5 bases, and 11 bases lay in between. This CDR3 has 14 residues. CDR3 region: CASSQDLPGHEQYF. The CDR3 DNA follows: TGCGCCAGCAGCCAAGACCTCCCAGGCCACGAGCAGTACTTC.

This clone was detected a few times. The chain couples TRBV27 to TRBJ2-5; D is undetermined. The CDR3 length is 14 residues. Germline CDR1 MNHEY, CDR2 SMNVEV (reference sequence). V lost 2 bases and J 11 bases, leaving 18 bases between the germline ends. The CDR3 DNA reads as TGTGCCAGCAGTTTAAGAGTACAGCACTACAAGCAGTACTTC. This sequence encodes CASSLRVQHYKQYF.

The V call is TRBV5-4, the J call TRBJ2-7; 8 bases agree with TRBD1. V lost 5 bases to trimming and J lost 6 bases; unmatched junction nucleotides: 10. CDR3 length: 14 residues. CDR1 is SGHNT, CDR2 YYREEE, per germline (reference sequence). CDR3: CASSLRTGLGEQYF. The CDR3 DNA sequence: TGTGCCAGCAGTTTGCGGACAGGGTTGGGCGAGCAGTACTTC.

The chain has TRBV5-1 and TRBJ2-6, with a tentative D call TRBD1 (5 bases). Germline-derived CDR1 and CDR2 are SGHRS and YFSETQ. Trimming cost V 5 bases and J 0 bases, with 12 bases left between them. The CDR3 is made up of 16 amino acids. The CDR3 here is CASRQGSPSGANVLTF. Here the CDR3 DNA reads TGCGCCAGCAGGCAGGGCTCACCCTCTGGGGCCAACGTCCTGACTTTC.

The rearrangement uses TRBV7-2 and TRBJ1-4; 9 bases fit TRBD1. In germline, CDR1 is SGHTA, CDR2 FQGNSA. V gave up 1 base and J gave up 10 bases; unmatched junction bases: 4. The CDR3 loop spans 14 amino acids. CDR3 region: CASSLDRGRGKLFF. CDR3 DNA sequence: TGTGCCAGCAGCTTAGACAGGGGGCGCGGAAAACTGTTTTTT.

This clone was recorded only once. The CDR3 sequence is CASSFSLETQYF. In nucleotides, the CDR3 is TGTGCCAGCAGCTTTAGTCTAGAGACCCAGTACTTC. The chain joins TRBV7-2 to TRBJ2-5, with D hard to call. This CDR3 contains 12 residues. V gave up 3 bases and J gave up 4 bases, with 6 bases separating them. CDR1 SGHTA and CDR2 FQGNSA come from the germline V gene. The variable domain in full, completed from reference TRBV7-2 and TRBJ2-5, reads GAGVSQSPSNKVTEKGKDVELRCDPISGHTALYWYRQSLGQGLEFLIYFQGNSAPDKSGLPSDRFSAERTGGSVSTLTIQRTQQEDSAVYLCASSFSLETQYFGPGTRLLVL.

The CDR3 DNA sequence: TGTGCCTGGAGTAGAGACAGGGGTGATAAGCCCCAGCATTTT. It encodes CAWSRDRGDKPQHF. The chain employs TRBV30 and TRBJ1-5, with 8 bases identical to TRBD1. From germline, CDR1 is GTSNPN and CDR2 SVGIG (reference sequence). The V and J ends lost 2 bases and 8 bases, in that order; junction bases with no gene match: 8. The CDR3 runs 14 residues.

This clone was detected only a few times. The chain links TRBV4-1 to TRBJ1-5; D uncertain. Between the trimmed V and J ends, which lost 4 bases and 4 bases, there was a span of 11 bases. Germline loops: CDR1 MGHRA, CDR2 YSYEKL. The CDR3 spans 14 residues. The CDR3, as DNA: TGCGCCAGCAGCCGTGCTGGGAATAATCAGCCCCAGCATTTT. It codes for CASSRAGNNQPQHF.

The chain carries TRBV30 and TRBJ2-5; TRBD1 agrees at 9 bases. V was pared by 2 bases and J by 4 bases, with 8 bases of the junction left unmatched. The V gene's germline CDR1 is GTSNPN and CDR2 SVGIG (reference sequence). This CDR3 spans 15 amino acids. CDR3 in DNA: TGTGCCTGGAGTTCTTTACAGGGGGCCCTAGAGACCCAGTACTTC. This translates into CAWSSLQGALETQYF.